Below are 4 T cell receptor beta chains sequenced from a single sample in a study of OX40 agonist ivuxolimab in advanced cancers. Profiling relied on immunoSEQ multiplex PCR, and the TCRdb table lists in-frame clones only, not all of them. The table shows over 40,000 clones, with about nine tenths occurring only once. Sequenced here: CD4+ or CD8+ T cells sorted from blood, sampled in a trial of the OX40 agonist ivuxolimab. These receptors were obtained from an adult with an advanced solid tumor such as melanoma, head and neck, liver or kidney cancer.

V gene TRBV2 combines with J gene TRBJ1-6; no firm D call. With 7 bases removed from V and 6 bases from J, the gap between germline ends came to 19 bases. Germline CDR1 SNHLY, CDR2 FYNNEI. This CDR3 is built from 16 residues. CDR3 residues: CASTDGWSSGNSPLHF. Here the CDR3 DNA reads TGTGCCAGCACCGATGGTTGGTCCAGTGGTAATTCACCCCTCCACTTT.

The V and J genes are TRBV28 and TRBJ2-7; 10 bases are shared with TRBD1. CDR3 length: 19 amino acids. J was trimmed by 2 bases and V by 7 bases; bases with no gene match: 20. The germline V gene has CDR1 MDHEN and CDR2 SYDVKM. The CDR3 loop is CASTPLPGTGTGAPYEQYF. CDR3 sequence (DNA): TGTGCCAGCACCCCCCTCCCCGGGACCGGGACAGGGGCCCCCTACGAGCAGTACTTC.

V and J are TRBV6-4 and TRBJ2-3; no reliable D call. With 5 bases removed from V and 5 bases from J, the gap between germline ends came to 20 bases. The CDR3 is 16 residues long. From germline, CDR1 is MRHNA and CDR2 SNTAGT. CDR3 residues: CASSLGRPRMIDTQYF. The CDR3 DNA reads TGTGCCAGCAGTTTAGGACGGCCCCGGATGATAGATACGCAGTATTTT.

In this sample, this clone turned up once. V and J are TRBV7-9 and TRBJ2-1; D is possibly TRBD1 (6 bases). CDR3 size: 17 residues. Germline CDR1 is SEHNR and CDR2 is FQNEAQ (reference sequence). Trimming took 5 bases from V and 4 from J, leaving 21 bases between them. The DNA for the CDR3 is TGTGCCAGCAGCCCACATTCGCAGGGGATGATATACAATGAGCAGTTCTTC. This sequence encodes CASSPHSQGMIYNEQFF.